These 26 T cell receptor beta chains were all obtained from the same sample, sequenced in a study of neurological immune-mediated disorders. TCRdb re-called the 5' RACE reads with MiXCR, one entry per CDR3 protein. The table has some 89,000 distinct CDR3 sequences, roughly 4.3% seen once; the top ten hold roughly 5.6%. Time point in this sample: longitudinal time-point 3. Specimen: PBMCs. The receptors here all came from a woman in her sixties with multiple sclerosis.

DNA of the CDR3: TGTGCCTTCCACACCCTGGCGAGCAATCAGCCCCAGCATTTT. Its translation: CAFHTLASNQPQHF. The chain recombines TRBV10-3 with TRBJ1-5; D call uncertain. This CDR3 comprises 14 residues. V was cut by 11 bases and J by 1 base, with 15 bases left in between. The germline V gene has CDR1 ENHRY and CDR2 SYGVKD.

Details on this clonotype: Being one base from a much bigger clone, this may be a read error. The chain is built from TRBV15 and TRBJ2-1; D perhaps matches TRBD1 (6 bases). Germline V lookup: CDR1 LNHNV, CDR2 YYDKDF (reference sequence). This CDR3 contains 15 residues. Trimming shortened V by 0 bases and J by 2 bases, and 8 bases separated the two germline ends. The CDR3 coding sequence is TGTGCCACCAGCAGAGAAAGGGGGACCTACAATGAGCAGTTCTTC. It specifies CATSRERGTYNEQFF.

This clonotype has at least ten counts. The rearrangement joins TRBV28 to TRBJ2-1, with D perhaps TRBD1 (7 bases). Germline V gene sequence: CDR1 MDHEN, CDR2 SYDVKM. With 7 bases removed from V and 7 bases from J, the gap between germline ends came to 23 bases. This CDR3 comprises 16 residues. In nucleotides, the CDR3 is TGTGCCAGCAACATTCGCGACAGGGTGGAGGGAAATGAGCAGTTCTTC. Its translation is CASNIRDRVEGNEQFF.

There are many counts of this clonotype. CDR3 sequence (DNA): TGTGCCAGCAGCCCTCTAGGGGGCCCGAACACCGGGGAGCTGTTTTTT. It translates to CASSPLGGPNTGELFF. The V and J genes are TRBV5-5 and TRBJ2-2; 7 positions match TRBD1. CDR3 length equals 16 residues. Trimming cost V 4 bases and J 0 bases; bases outside gene matches: 6. CDR1 and CDR2 from the germline V gene are SGHKS and YYEKEE (reference sequence).

This clonotype was picked up many times. V usage is TRBV5-1 and J usage is TRBJ2-1; TRBD1 matches at 7 bases. With V trimmed by 0 bases and J by 6 bases, 6 bases remained unmatched. The CDR3 is 15 amino acids. The germline V gene encodes CDR1 SGHRS and CDR2 YFSETQ. CDR3 residues: CASSLEGDRTNEQFF. The CDR3 DNA reads as TGCGCCAGCAGCTTGGAGGGGGACAGAACCAATGAGCAGTTCTTC.

This clonotype was seen repeatedly, ten times or more. This chain links TRBV7-6 with TRBJ1-3, with no clear D. The V and J ends lost 5 bases and 0 bases respectively, with 14 bases between them. The CDR3 covers 16 residues. Germline V gene sequence: CDR1 SGHVS, CDR2 FNYEAQ. The CDR3, as DNA: TGTGCCAGCAGCATGAACTTACTCCGCTCTGGAAACACCATATATTTT. Amino acids: CASSMNLLRSGNTIYF.

This clonotype was detected only once. Possible read error: a much larger clone is one base away. J is TRBJ2-2 and V is TRBV5-1; D gene uncertain. CDR1 SGHRS and CDR2 YFSETQ come from the germline V gene. The CDR3 runs to 14 residues. The CDR3 region has the DNA TGCGACAGCAGCCCGACGGACCCCACCGGGGAGCTGTTTTTT. Translation gives CDSSPTDPTGELFF.

In its sample, this clonotype was seen many times. The chain uses TRBV20-1 and TRBJ2-7; D might be TRBD2 (7 bases). V lost 4 bases and J 6 bases, leaving 19 bases between the germline ends. The germline V gene encodes CDR1 DFQATT and CDR2 SNEGSKA (reference sequence). The CDR3 is 14 amino acids. The CDR3 DNA reads TGCAGTGCTACCGGGGGGCGAAATCCTTTCGAGCAGTACTTC. Protein sequence: CSATGGRNPFEQYF.

Many counts were recorded for this clonotype. The chain's CDR3 is CSATGSGQGEETQYF. The CDR3 bases are TGCAGTGCCACCGGGTCGGGGCAGGGGGAAGAGACCCAGTACTTC. The V and J genes are TRBV20-1 and TRBJ2-5; 7 bases fit TRBD1. Trimming took 6 bases from V and 3 from J; bases not matched to a gene: 13. The germline CDR1 and CDR2 sequences are DFQATT and SNEGSKA (reference sequence). The CDR3 contains 15 residues.

V gene TRBV18 combines with J gene TRBJ2-1, with TRBD2 matching over 7 bases. The CDR3 loop spans 17 amino acids. The trim removed 3 bases at V and 7 bases at J, leaving 15 bases unmatched. The V gene's germline CDR1 is KGHSH and CDR2 LQKENI. For the CDR3, the DNA is TGTGCCAGCTCACCTCTAACTAGCGTGGTCCCTCAGAATGAGCAGTTCTTC. Amino acid sequence: CASSPLTSVVPQNEQFF. Full variable domain (rest looked up from reference TRBV18 and TRBJ2-1): NAGVMQNPRHLVRRRGQEARLRCSPMKGHSHVYWYRQLPEEGLKFMVYLQKENIIDESGMPKERFSAEFPKEGPSILRIQQVVRGDSAAYFCASSPLTSVVPQNEQFFGPGTRLTVL.

This clonotype was recorded many times. V gene TRBV12-3 or TRBV12-4 combines with J gene TRBJ2-1; TRBD2 aligns across 10 bases. This CDR3 contains 15 residues. Trimming removed 3 bases from V and 5 bases from J; junction bases left unmatched: 4. CDR3 in DNA: TGTGCCAGCAGTTTTAGCGGGGGGTTCCACAATGAGCAGTTCTTC. Encoded protein: CASSFSGGFHNEQFF.

This clonotype was picked up many times. The chain links TRBV20-1 to TRBJ1-1; TRBD1 agrees at 7 bases. This CDR3 is built from 14 residues. V shed 5 bases and J 5 bases; nucleotides not matched to a gene: 11. Per germline, CDR1 DFQATT and CDR2 SNEGSKA (reference sequence). This CDR3 is CSAFTPGGVTEAFF. The CDR3 region has the DNA TGCAGTGCTTTTACCCCAGGGGGGGTAACTGAAGCTTTCTTT.

This clonotype occurred many times. V and J are TRBV15 and TRBJ2-7; D gene uncertain. The CDR3 is 15 amino acids. V lost 3 bases and J 3 bases, leaving 15 bases between the germline ends. Germline CDR1 LNHNV, CDR2 YYDKDF (reference sequence). The CDR3 reads CATSSPAGRNYEQYF. The CDR3 DNA reads TGTGCCACCAGCAGCCCCGCAGGACGGAACTACGAGCAGTACTTC. The full variable domain, in which reference TRBV15 and TRBJ2-7 provide the parts outside the CDR3, is DAMVIQNPRYQVTQFGKPVTLSCSQTLNHNVMYWYQQKSSQAPKLLFHYYDKDFNNEADTPDNFQSRRPNTSFCFLDIRSPGLGDTAMYLCATSSPAGRNYEQYFGPGTRLTVT.

The chain couples TRBV18 to TRBJ1-1; D is ambiguous. V lost 2 bases, J lost 0 bases, and 10 bases lay in between. Per the germline V gene, CDR1 is KGHSH and CDR2 is LQKENI. This CDR3 region has 15 residues. The CDR3 sequence is CASSPFEIMNTEAFF. DNA for the CDR3: TGTGCCAGCTCACCATTTGAGATAATGAACACTGAAGCTTTCTTT.

This chain joins TRBV5-4 and TRBJ2-5; 14 nucleotides align to TRBD2. The V gene's germline CDR1 is SGHNT and CDR2 YYREEE (reference sequence). This CDR3 contains 17 residues. V lost 0 bases to trimming and J lost 7 bases; unmatched junction nucleotides: 8. As DNA, the CDR3 is TGTGCCAGCAGCTTGGCCAAGACTAGCGGGGGGGTAGGGACCCAGTACTTC. It yields the protein CASSLAKTSGGVGTQYF. The whole variable domain, remainder taken from reference TRBV5-4 and TRBJ2-5, is ETGVTQSPTHLIKTRGQQVTLRCSSQSGHNTVSWYQQALGQGPQFIFQYYREEENGRGNFPPRFSGLQFPNYSSELNVNALELDDSALYLCASSLAKTSGGVGTQYFGPGTRLLVL.

In its sample, this clonotype was seen many times. This CDR3 reads CASSRGGGANTGELFF. In DNA form, the CDR3 reads TGTGCCAGCAGCCGAGGAGGGGGGGCGAACACCGGGGAGCTGTTTTTT. This rearrangement joins TRBV11-2 to TRBJ2-2, with D tentatively TRBD2 (7 bases). The CDR3 runs to 16 residues. V shed 5 bases and J shed 0 bases, with 13 bases lying between them. The germline V gene has CDR1 SGHAT and CDR2 FQNNGV. The full variable domain, in which reference TRBV11-2 and TRBJ2-2 provide the parts outside the CDR3, is EAGVAQSPRYKIIEKRQSVAFWCNPISGHATLYWYQQILGQGPKLLIQFQNNGVVDDSQLPKDRFSAERLKGVDSTLKIQPAKLEDSAVYLCASSRGGGANTGELFFGEGSRLTVL.

This clonotype was detected many times. The gene calls are TRBV6-5 and TRBJ2-5, with D perhaps matching TRBD1 (6 bases). From germline, CDR1 is MNHEY and CDR2 SVGAGI. Trimming left V 6 bases short and J 1 base short, with 12 bases between. This CDR3 is built from 14 residues. CDR3 DNA sequence: TGTGCCAGCAGGTTTGCAGGGGTCCAAGAGACCCAGTACTTC. The encoded protein is CASRFAGVQETQYF.

This clonotype has a count of ten or more. V is TRBV20-1 and J is TRBJ1-1; D might be TRBD1 (5 bases). Trimming stripped 1 base from V and 10 bases from J, with 10 bases between. This CDR3 has 11 residues. Germline assignment: CDR1 DFQATT and CDR2 SNEGSKA (reference sequence). CDR3 in DNA: TGCAGTGCTAGAGGGGGGGAACGAGCTTTCTTT. Translated, it gives CSARGGERAFF.

Many counts were recorded for this clonotype. This chain links TRBV5-1 with TRBJ1-4; the D gene is possibly TRBD1 (5 bases). Germline V gene sequence: CDR1 SGHRS, CDR2 YFSETQ. This CDR3 has 17 residues. The V and J ends lost 3 bases and 0 bases respectively, with 15 bases between them. DNA for the CDR3: TGCGCCAGCAGCTCCGGCGGGACGGTTACAACTAATGAAAAACTGTTTTTT. Translating it yields CASSSGGTVTTNEKLFF.

This clonotype was detected ten times or more. The gene calls are TRBV7-6 and TRBJ1-3, with D unresolved. Germline CDR1 is SGHVS and CDR2 is FNYEAQ. The CDR3 has 13 amino acids. Trimming took off 5 bases at V and 6 bases at J, with 11 bases between the two ends. As DNA, the CDR3 is TGTGCCAGCAGCCTCCGCGATGCAAACACCATATATTTT. Translation: CASSLRDANTIYF. Full variable domain (rest looked up from reference TRBV7-6 and TRBJ1-3): GAGVSQSPRYKVTKRGQDVALRCDPISGHVSLYWYRQALGQGPEFLTYFNYEAQQDKSGLPNDRFSAERPEGSISTLTIQRTEQRDSAMYRCASSLRDANTIYFGEGSWLTVV.

This clonotype was observed at least ten times. The V gene is TRBV4-1, the J gene TRBJ2-1; 8 bases are a match to TRBD1. Germline CDR1 and CDR2: MGHRA and YSYEKL. This CDR3 spans 16 amino acids. With V trimmed by 9 bases and J by 6 bases, 16 bases remained unmatched. CDR3 in amino acids: CASRSVGQGVGNEQFF. CDR3 bases: TGCGCCAGTCGAAGTGTCGGACAGGGTGTTGGCAATGAGCAGTTCTTC.

The chain employs TRBV15 and TRBJ2-7, with 11 bases matching TRBD1. Unmatched junction bases numbered 2, after V lost 2 bases and J lost 2 bases. CDR1 is LNHNV and CDR2 is YYDKDF in the germline V gene (reference sequence). The CDR3 has 15 residues. The CDR3 sequence: CATSRRGQGAYEQYF. Written as DNA, the CDR3 is TGTGCCACCAGCAGAAGGGGACAGGGGGCCTACGAGCAGTACTTC.

This clonotype was counted many times. The V call is TRBV20-1, the J call TRBJ2-2; D unclear. In germline, CDR1 is DFQATT, CDR2 SNEGSKA (reference sequence). CDR3 size: 15 residues. V lost 3 bases and J lost 3, with 14 bases in between. This CDR3 is CSASALVHHTGELFF. The CDR3 coding sequence is TGCAGTGCTAGTGCTCTAGTACATCACACCGGGGAGCTGTTTTTT.

This clonotype has ten or more counts. The rearrangement links TRBV20-1 to TRBJ2-7; 7 bases are a match to TRBD2. This CDR3 is 12 amino acids long. The junction had 3 bases not matched to a gene; V was cut back by 4 bases and J by 3 bases. CDR1 and CDR2 (germline): DFQATT, SNEGSKA (reference sequence). This chain's CDR3 is CSATGGFYEQYF. DNA of the CDR3: TGCAGTGCTACCGGGGGGTTCTACGAGCAGTACTTC.

This clonotype was picked up many times. The chain links TRBV5-5 to TRBJ2-1; 10 nucleotides agree with TRBD1. The germline V gene encodes CDR1 SGHKS and CDR2 YYEKEE (reference sequence). With 3 bases clipped from V and 7 bases from J, the junction kept 4 bases outside the gene matches. This CDR3 contains 14 residues. CDR3 coding DNA: TGTGCCAGCAGCTGGGGGACAGGGGAAAATGAGCAGTTCTTC. Protein sequence: CASSWGTGENEQFF.

The sample holds many counts of this clonotype. The J gene is TRBJ2-7, the V gene TRBV7-2; TRBD1 matches at 9 bases. Germline V lookup: CDR1 SGHTA, CDR2 FQGNSA. This CDR3 has 16 residues. With 1 base clipped from V and 0 bases from J, the junction kept 4 bases outside the gene matches. CDR3 sequence (DNA): TGTGCCAGCAGCTTAGTTGTGACAGGGGGCTCCTACGAGCAGTACTTC. This sequence encodes CASSLVVTGGSYEQYF. The complete variable domain, with remaining parts taken from reference TRBV7-2 and TRBJ2-7, reads GAGVSQSPSNKVTEKGKDVELRCDPISGHTALYWYRQSLGQGLEFLIYFQGNSAPDKSGLPSDRFSAERTGGSVSTLTIQRTQQEDSAVYLCASSLVVTGGSYEQYFGPGTRLTVT.